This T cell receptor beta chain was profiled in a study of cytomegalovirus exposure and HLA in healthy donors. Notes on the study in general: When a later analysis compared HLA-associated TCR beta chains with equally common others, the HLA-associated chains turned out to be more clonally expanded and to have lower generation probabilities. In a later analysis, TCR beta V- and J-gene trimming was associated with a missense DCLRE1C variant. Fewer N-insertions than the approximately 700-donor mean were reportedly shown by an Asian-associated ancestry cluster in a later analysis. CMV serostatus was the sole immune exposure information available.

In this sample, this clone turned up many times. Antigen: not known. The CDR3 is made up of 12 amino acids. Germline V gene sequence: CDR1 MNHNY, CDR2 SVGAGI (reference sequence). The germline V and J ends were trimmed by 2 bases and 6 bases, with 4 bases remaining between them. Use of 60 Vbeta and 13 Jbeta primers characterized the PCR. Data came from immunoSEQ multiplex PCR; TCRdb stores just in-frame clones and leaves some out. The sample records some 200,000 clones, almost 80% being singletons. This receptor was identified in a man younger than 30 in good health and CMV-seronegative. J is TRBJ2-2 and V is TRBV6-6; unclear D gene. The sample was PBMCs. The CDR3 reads CASSYEPGELFF. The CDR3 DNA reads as TGTGCCAGCAGTTACGAGCCCGGGGAGCTGTTTTTT.